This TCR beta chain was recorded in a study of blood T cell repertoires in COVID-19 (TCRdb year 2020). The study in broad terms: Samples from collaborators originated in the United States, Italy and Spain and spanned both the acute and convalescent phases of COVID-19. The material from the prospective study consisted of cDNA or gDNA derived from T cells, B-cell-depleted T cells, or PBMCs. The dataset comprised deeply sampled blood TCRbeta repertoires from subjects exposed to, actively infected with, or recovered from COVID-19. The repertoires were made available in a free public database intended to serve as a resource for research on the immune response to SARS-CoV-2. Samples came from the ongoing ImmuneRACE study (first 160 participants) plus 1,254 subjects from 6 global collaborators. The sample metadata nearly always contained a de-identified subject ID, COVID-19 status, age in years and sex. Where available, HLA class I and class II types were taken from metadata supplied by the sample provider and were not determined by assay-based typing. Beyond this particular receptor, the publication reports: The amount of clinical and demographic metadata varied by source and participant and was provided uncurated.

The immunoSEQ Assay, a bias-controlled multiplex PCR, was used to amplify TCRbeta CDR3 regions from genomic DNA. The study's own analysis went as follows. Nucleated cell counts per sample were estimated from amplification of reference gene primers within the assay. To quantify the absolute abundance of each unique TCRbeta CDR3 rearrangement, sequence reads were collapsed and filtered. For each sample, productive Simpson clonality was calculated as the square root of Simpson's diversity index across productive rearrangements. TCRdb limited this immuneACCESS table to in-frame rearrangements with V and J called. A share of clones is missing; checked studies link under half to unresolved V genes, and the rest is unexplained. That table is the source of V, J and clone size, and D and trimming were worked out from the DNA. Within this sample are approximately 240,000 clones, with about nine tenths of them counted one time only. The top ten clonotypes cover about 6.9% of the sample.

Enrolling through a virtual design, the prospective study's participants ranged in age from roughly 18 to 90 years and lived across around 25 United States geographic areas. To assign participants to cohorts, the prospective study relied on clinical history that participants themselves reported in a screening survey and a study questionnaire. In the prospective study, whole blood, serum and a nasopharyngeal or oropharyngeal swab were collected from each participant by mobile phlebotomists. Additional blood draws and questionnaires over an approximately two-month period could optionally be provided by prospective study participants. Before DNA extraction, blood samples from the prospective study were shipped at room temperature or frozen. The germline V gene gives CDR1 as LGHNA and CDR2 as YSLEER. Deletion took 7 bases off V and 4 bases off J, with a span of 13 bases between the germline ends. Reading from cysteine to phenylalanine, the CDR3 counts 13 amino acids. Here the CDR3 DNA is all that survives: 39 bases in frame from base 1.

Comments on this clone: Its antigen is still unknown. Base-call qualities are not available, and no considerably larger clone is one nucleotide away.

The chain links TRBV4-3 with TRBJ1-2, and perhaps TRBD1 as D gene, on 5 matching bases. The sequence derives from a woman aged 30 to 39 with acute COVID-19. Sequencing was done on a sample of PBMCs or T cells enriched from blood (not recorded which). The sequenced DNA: TGCGCCAGCACCTTAGGGGAGGGCTATGGCTACACCTTC. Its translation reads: CASTLGEGYGYTF.